The T cell receptor (beta chain) described here comes from a study of response to subunit inactivated influenza vaccine. Whole-study results and caveats: The authors suggested that every seasonal influenza vaccination recruits few new T cells.

TCRdb ran MiXCR on the RT-PCR reads and lists one entry per CDR3 protein. The sample holds over 150,000 distinct CDR3 sequences, around 15% seen once. The ends were cut back, 5 bases at V and 5 bases at J, with 15 bases in the middle. Germline V lookup: CDR1 MDHEN, CDR2 SYDVKM. This CDR3 is built from 14 residues. This clonotype was observed a few times. Its antigen is unknown. The receptor was isolated from a man aged 50 or older who received an inactivated influenza vaccine. The specimen comprised CD8+ T cells sorted from PBMCs, sampled around 5 days after vaccination. This chain connects TRBV28 to TRBJ2-5; D is perhaps TRBD1 or TRBD2 (5 bases each). The CDR3 reads CASSPAGTRETQYF. The CDR3 nucleotides read TGTGCCAGCAGTCCCGCCGGGACCCGGGAGACCCAGTACTTC.